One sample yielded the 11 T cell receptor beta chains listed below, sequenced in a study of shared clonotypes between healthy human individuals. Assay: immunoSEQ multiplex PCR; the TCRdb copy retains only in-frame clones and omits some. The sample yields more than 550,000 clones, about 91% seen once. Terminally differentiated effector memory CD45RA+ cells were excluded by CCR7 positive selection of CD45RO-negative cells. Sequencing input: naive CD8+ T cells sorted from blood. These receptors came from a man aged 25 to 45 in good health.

The CDR3 region is CASSESSRRTDTQYF. CDR3 DNA sequence: TGTGCCAGCAGTGAATCTAGCCGCCGCACAGATACGCAGTATTTT. The rearrangement joins TRBV25-1 to TRBJ2-3, with D maybe TRBD2 (5 bases). Trimming took off 1 base at V and 1 base at J, with 9 bases between the two ends. Germline CDR1 is MGHDK and CDR2 is SYGVNS. CDR3 length: 15 amino acids. The whole variable domain, filled in from reference TRBV25-1 and TRBJ2-3, reads EADIYQTPRYLVIGTGKKITLECSQTMGHDKMYWYQQDPGMELHLIHYSYGVNSTEKGDLSSESTVSRIRTEHFPLTLESARPSHTSQYLCASSESSRRTDTQYFGPGTRLTVL.

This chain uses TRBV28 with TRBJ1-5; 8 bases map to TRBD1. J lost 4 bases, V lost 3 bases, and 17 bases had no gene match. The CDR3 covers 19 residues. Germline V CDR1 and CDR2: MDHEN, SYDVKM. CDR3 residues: CASSFRLETGDGGNQPQHF. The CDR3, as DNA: TGTGCCAGCAGTTTTCGTCTGGAGACAGGGGACGGCGGAAATCAGCCCCAGCATTTT. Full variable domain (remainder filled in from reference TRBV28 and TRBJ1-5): DVKVTQSSRYLVKRTGEKVFLECVQDMDHENMFWYRQDPGLGLRLIYFSYDVKMKEKGDIPEGYSVSREKKERFSLILESASTNQTSMYLCASSFRLETGDGGNQPQHFGDGTRLSIL.

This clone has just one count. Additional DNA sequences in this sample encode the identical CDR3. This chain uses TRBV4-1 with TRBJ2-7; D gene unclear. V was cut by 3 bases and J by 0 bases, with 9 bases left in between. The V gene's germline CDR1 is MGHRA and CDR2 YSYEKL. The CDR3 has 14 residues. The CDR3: CASSQGTSSYEQYF. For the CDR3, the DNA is TGCGCCAGCAGCCAGGGCACGAGCTCCTACGAGCAGTACTTC.

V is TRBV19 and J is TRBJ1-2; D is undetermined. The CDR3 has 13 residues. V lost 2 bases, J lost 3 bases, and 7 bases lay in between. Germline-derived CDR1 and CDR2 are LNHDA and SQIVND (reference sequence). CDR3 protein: CASSILEYYGYTF. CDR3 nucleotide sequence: TGTGCCAGTAGTATATTGGAGTACTATGGCTACACCTTC.

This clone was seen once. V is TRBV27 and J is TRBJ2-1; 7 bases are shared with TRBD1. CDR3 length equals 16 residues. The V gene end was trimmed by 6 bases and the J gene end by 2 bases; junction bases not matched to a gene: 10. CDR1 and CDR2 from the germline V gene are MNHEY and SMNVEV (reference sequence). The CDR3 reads CASSLLRDRAYNEQFF. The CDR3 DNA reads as TGTGCCAGCAGCCTCCTCCGGGACAGAGCCTACAATGAGCAGTTCTTC.

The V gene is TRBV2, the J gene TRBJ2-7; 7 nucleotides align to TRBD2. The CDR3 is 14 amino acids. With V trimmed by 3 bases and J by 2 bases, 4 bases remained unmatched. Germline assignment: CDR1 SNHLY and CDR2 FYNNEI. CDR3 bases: TGTGCCAGCAGTGAGGGAAGCGGGGCCTACGAGCAGTACTTC. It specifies CASSEGSGAYEQYF.

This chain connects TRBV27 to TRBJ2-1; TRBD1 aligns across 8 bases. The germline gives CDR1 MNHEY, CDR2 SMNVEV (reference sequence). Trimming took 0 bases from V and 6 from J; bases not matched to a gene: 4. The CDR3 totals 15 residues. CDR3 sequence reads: CASSLSRTGSNEQFF. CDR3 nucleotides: TGTGCCAGCAGTTTATCGAGGACAGGGAGCAATGAGCAGTTCTTC.

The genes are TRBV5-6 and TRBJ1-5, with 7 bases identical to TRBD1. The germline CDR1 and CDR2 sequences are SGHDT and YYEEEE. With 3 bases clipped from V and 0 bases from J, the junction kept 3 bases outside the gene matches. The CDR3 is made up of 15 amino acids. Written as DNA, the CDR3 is TGTGCCAGCAGCTCAGGGACAGCTAGCAATCAGCCCCAGCATTTT. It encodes CASSSGTASNQPQHF. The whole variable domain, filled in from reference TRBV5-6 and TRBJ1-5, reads DAGVTQSPTHLIKTRGQQVTLRCSPKSGHDTVSWYQQALGQGPQFIFQYYEEEERQRGNFPDRFSGHQFPNYSSELNVNALLLGDSALYLCASSSGTASNQPQHFGDGTRLSIL.

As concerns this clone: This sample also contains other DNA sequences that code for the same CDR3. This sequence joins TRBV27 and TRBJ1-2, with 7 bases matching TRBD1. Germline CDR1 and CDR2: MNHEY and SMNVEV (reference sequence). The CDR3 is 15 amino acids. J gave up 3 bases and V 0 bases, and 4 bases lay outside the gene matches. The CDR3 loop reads CASSLSAGGDYGYTF. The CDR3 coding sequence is TGTGCCAGCAGTTTATCGGCAGGGGGGGACTATGGCTACACCTTC.

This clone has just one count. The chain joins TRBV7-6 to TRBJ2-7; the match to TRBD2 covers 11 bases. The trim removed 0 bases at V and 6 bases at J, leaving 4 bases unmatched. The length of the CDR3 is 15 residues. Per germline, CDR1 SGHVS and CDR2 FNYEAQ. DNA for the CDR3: TGTGCCAGCAGCTTAGCCACTAGCGGGAGAGGCGAGCAGTACTTC. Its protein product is CASSLATSGRGEQYF. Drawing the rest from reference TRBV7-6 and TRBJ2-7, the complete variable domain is GAGVSQSPRYKVTKRGQDVALRCDPISGHVSLYWYRQALGQGPEFLTYFNYEAQQDKSGLPNDRFSAERPEGSISTLTIQRTEQRDSAMYRCASSLATSGRGEQYFGPGTRLTVT.

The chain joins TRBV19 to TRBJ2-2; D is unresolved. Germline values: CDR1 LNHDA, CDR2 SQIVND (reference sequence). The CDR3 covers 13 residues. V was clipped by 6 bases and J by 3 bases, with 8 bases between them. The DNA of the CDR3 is TGTGCCAGTAGCCTTACCGACACCGGGGAGCTGTTTTTT. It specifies CASSLTDTGELFF.